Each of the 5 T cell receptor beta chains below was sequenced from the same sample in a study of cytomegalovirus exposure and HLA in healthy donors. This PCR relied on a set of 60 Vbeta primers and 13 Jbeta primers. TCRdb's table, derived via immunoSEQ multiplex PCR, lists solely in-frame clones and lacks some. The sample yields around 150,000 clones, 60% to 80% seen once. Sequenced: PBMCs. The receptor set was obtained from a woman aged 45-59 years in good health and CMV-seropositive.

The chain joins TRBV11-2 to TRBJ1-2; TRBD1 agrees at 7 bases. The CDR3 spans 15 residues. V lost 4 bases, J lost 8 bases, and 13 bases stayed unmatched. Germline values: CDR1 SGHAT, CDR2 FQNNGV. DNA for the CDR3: TGTGCCAGCAGCTCCTCGACAGGGCTCTTGGGAGGCTACACCTTC. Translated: CASSSSTGLLGGYTF.

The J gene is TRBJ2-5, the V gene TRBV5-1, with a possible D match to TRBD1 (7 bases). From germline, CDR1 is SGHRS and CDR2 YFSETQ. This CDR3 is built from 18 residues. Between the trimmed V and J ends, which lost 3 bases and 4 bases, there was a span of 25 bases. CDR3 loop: CASSSGALTGLSGETQYF. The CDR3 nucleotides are TGCGCCAGCAGCTCGGGGGCCCTGACAGGGTTGTCCGGAGAGACCCAGTACTTC.

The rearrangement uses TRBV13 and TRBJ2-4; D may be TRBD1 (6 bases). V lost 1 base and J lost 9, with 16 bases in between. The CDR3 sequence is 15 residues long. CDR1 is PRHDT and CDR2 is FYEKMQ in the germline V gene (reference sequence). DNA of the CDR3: TGTGCCAGCAGCTTAGCGACGCACAGGGAAGGCATTCAGTACTTC. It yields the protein CASSLATHREGIQYF.

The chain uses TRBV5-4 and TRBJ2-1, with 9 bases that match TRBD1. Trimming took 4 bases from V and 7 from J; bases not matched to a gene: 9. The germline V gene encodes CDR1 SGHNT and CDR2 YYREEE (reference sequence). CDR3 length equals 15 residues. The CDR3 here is CASSGRTGVDNEQFF. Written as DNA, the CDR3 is TGTGCCAGCAGCGGGCGGACAGGGGTGGATAATGAGCAGTTCTTC.

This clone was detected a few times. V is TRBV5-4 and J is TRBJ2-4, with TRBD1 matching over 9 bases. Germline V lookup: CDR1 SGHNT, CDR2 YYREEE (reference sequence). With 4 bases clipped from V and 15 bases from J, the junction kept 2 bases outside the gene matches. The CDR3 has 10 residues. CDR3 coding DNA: TGTGCCAGCAGCCCGGGACAGGGGTACTTC. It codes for CASSPGQGYF. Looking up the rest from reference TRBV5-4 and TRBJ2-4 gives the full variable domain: ETGVTQSPTHLIKTRGQQVTLRCSSQSGHNTVSWYQQALGQGPQFIFQYYREEENGRGNFPPRFSGLQFPNYSSELNVNALELDDSALYLCASSPGQGYFGAGTRLSVL.